This TCR beta chain is from a study of CD8 T cells in ankylosing spondylitis. Whole-study findings and limits: Roughly eight highly homologous variants made up a TCR beta motif that seemed to typify ankylosing spondylitis blood. Reportedly, matched ankylosing spondylitis synovial fluid was significantly enriched for disease-linked clones. Several of the motif variants were reported before in synovial fluid and blood from reactive arthritis.

A few counts support this clonotype. Its antigen is currently unknown. TCRdb reprocessed the 5' RACE reads via MiXCR and lists one record per CDR3 protein. The sample holds more than 100,000 distinct CDR3 sequences, 10% to 12% seen once. This receptor was taken from a female donor with ankylosing spondylitis or in good health (not recorded which). Sequenced input: blood, either unsorted or a sorted T cell fraction (not recorded which).

The CDR3 DNA reads TGCAGCGTTGAAGAAACATTCAGGGATGGGGAGACCCAGTACTTC. It specifies CSVEETFRDGETQYF. The J gene is TRBJ2-5, the V gene TRBV29-1, with TRBD1 as a possible D gene (5 bases). This CDR3 is built from 15 residues. The V end was cut by 0 bases, the J end by 5 bases, with 16 bases between. Germline V CDR1 and CDR2: SQVTM, ANQGSEA.